The rows below give T cell receptor beta chains drawn from one sample of a study of T cells after yellow fever vaccination. TCRdb recomputed calls from the 5' RACE reads with MiXCR, one row per CDR3 protein. The sample has 620,000 or so distinct CDR3 sequences, 9% to 15% seen once. Source: PBMCs, taken on the day of the yellow fever booster vaccination. The receptors were sampled from a man under 40 who received the YFV17D yellow fever vaccine. CDR3s include the opening cysteine and the closing phenylalanine or tryptophan. Fields, in order: J gene, clone size, V gene, D gene, CDR3 protein, CDR3 DNA. D genes are given only for firm matches. Some rows mark clone size as missing; the rest say once, few, many or name a class of expanded clone.

j_call: TRBJ2-2; clone_size: few; v_call: TRBV5-4; d_call: .; cdr3_aa: CASSVIRNTGELFF; cdr3_nt: TGTGCCAGCAGCGTGATTCGAAACACCGGGGAGCTGTTTTTT
j_call: TRBJ2-3; clone_size: few; v_call: TRBV20-1; d_call: .; cdr3_aa: CSASHRVADTQYF; cdr3_nt: TGCAGTGCTAGTCACAGGGTCGCAGATACGCAGTATTTT
j_call: TRBJ2-1; clone_size: .; v_call: TRBV5-1; d_call: .; cdr3_aa: CASSLFFAGQSYNEQFF; cdr3_nt: TGCGCCAGCAGCTTGTTTTTTGCGGGGCAGTCCTACAATGAGCAGTTCTTC
j_call: TRBJ2-1; clone_size: few; v_call: TRBV30; d_call: TRBD1; cdr3_aa: CAWIPPLGQGYNEQFF; cdr3_nt: TGTGCCTGGATACCACCCCTGGGACAGGGTTACAATGAGCAGTTCTTC
j_call: TRBJ2-5; clone_size: many; v_call: TRBV28; d_call: .; cdr3_aa: CASSGRTPKETQYF; cdr3_nt: TGTGCCAGCAGTGGGAGGACTCCCAAAGAGACCCAGTACTTC
j_call: TRBJ2-7; clone_size: .; v_call: TRBV7-3; d_call: .; cdr3_aa: CASSLTPTEEKGQYF; cdr3_nt: TGTGCCAGCAGCTTAACCCCGACAGAGGAAAAGGGGCAGTACTTC
j_call: TRBJ1-5; clone_size: few; v_call: TRBV27; d_call: .; cdr3_aa: CASSLGSGYSNQPQHF; cdr3_nt: TGTGCCAGCAGCCTAGGTTCCGGATATAGCAATCAGCCCCAGCATTTT
j_call: TRBJ2-3; clone_size: few; v_call: TRBV20-1; d_call: TRBD2; cdr3_aa: CSAPPGGSYPSTDTQYF; cdr3_nt: TGCAGTGCCCCCCCTGGCGGGAGCTACCCTAGCACAGATACGCAGTATTTT
j_call: TRBJ1-4; clone_size: few; v_call: TRBV5-5; d_call: .; cdr3_aa: CASSAPWINEKLFF; cdr3_nt: TGTGCCAGCAGCGCGCCCTGGATTAATGAAAAACTGTTTTTT
j_call: TRBJ2-7; clone_size: few; v_call: TRBV29-1; d_call: .; cdr3_aa: CSVSLRTPDEQYF; cdr3_nt: TGCAGCGTCTCATTGCGGACCCCCGACGAGCAGTACTTC
j_call: TRBJ2-2; clone_size: few; v_call: TRBV20-1; d_call: .; cdr3_aa: CSARDTTRRGELFF; cdr3_nt: TGCAGTGCTAGAGATACGACCCGGCGTGGGGAGCTGTTTTTT
j_call: TRBJ2-7; clone_size: .; v_call: TRBV20-1; d_call: TRBD2; cdr3_aa: CSVQTSGTSYEQYF; cdr3_nt: TGCAGTGTTCAGACTAGCGGGACCTCCTACGAGCAGTACTTC
j_call: TRBJ2-1; clone_size: .; v_call: TRBV5-5; d_call: TRBD2; cdr3_aa: CASSLLAGRHNEQFF; cdr3_nt: TGTGCCAGCAGCTTGTTAGCGGGTCGCCACAATGAGCAGTTCTTC
j_call: TRBJ1-5; clone_size: .; v_call: TRBV7-9; d_call: .; cdr3_aa: CASSHDTRFQPQHF; cdr3_nt: TGTGCCAGCAGCCATGATACCCGGTTTCAGCCCCAGCATTTT
j_call: TRBJ1-4; clone_size: few; v_call: TRBV27; d_call: .; cdr3_aa: CASRRDLATNEKLFF; cdr3_nt: TGTGCCAGCAGACGTGACCTTGCAACTAATGAAAAACTGTTTTTT
j_call: TRBJ2-1; clone_size: .; v_call: TRBV20-1; d_call: TRBD2; cdr3_aa: CSARGGAGGRYNEQFF; cdr3_nt: TGCAGTGCTAGAGGTGGGGCGGGAGGACGGTACAATGAGCAGTTCTTC
j_call: TRBJ2-2; clone_size: .; v_call: TRBV11-2; d_call: TRBD2; cdr3_aa: CASSYALAGGVWTGELFF; cdr3_nt: TGTGCCAGCAGCTATGCTCTAGCGGGAGGGGTTTGGACCGGGGAGCTGTTTTTT
j_call: TRBJ1-5; clone_size: few; v_call: TRBV29-1; d_call: TRBD1; cdr3_aa: CSVATGGNQPQHF; cdr3_nt: TGCAGCGTTGCGACAGGGGGAAATCAGCCCCAGCATTTT
j_call: TRBJ2-3; clone_size: .; v_call: TRBV11-2; d_call: .; cdr3_aa: CASSQEGNTDTQYF; cdr3_nt: TGTGCCAGCAGCCAAGAGGGAAACACAGATACGCAGTATTTT
j_call: TRBJ2-1; clone_size: few; v_call: TRBV20-1; d_call: .; cdr3_aa: CSATDRLHEQFF; cdr3_nt: TGCAGTGCTACTGACAGATTGCATGAGCAGTTCTTC
j_call: TRBJ2-7; clone_size: few; v_call: TRBV7-2; d_call: .; cdr3_aa: CASSQLALGFYEQYF; cdr3_nt: TGTGCCAGCAGCCAACTAGCCCTGGGGTTCTACGAGCAGTACTTC
j_call: TRBJ2-7; clone_size: few; v_call: TRBV9; d_call: .; cdr3_aa: CASSTLSGVQYF; cdr3_nt: TGTGCCAGCAGCACCCTATCAGGTGTGCAGTACTTC
j_call: TRBJ2-7; clone_size: .; v_call: TRBV20-1; d_call: TRBD1; cdr3_aa: CSANRQGQNEQYF; cdr3_nt: TGCAGTGCCAACCGACAGGGGCAGAACGAGCAGTACTTC
j_call: TRBJ2-1; clone_size: many; v_call: TRBV7-6; d_call: .; cdr3_aa: CASSLEGDTPNEQFF; cdr3_nt: TGTGCCAGCAGCTTAGAAGGGGATACTCCCAATGAGCAGTTCTTC
j_call: TRBJ2-7; clone_size: few; v_call: TRBV18; d_call: .; cdr3_aa: CASSPSWGPQVGEQYF; cdr3_nt: TGTGCCAGCTCACCTTCTTGGGGCCCCCAGGTTGGCGAGCAGTACTTC
j_call: TRBJ2-1; clone_size: once; v_call: TRBV7-2; d_call: TRBD2; cdr3_aa: CASSLVSGGSYNGQFF; cdr3_nt: TGTGCCAGCAGCTTAGTGAGCGGGGGATCCTACAATGGGCAGTTCTTC
j_call: TRBJ2-2; clone_size: .; v_call: TRBV27; d_call: TRBD1; cdr3_aa: CASTPGGGTGELFF; cdr3_nt: TGTGCCAGCACCCCAGGGGGTGGTACCGGGGAGCTGTTTTTT
j_call: TRBJ2-1; clone_size: many; v_call: TRBV12-3/TRBV12-4; d_call: .; cdr3_aa: CASSAWRWEATYNEQFF; cdr3_nt: TGTGCCAGCAGTGCTTGGCGATGGGAGGCCACCTACAATGAGCAGTTCTTC
j_call: TRBJ2-5; clone_size: .; v_call: TRBV20-1; d_call: TRBD2; cdr3_aa: CSARDFLAGDQETQYF; cdr3_nt: TGCAGTGCTAGAGATTTCCTAGCGGGGGACCAAGAGACCCAGTACTTC
j_call: TRBJ2-7; clone_size: .; v_call: TRBV11-1; d_call: TRBD2; cdr3_aa: CASSHRRGLADLPYEQYF; cdr3_nt: TGTGCCAGCAGCCACCGGAGGGGACTAGCGGATCTTCCCTACGAGCAGTACTTC
j_call: TRBJ2-1; clone_size: .; v_call: TRBV28; d_call: TRBD2; cdr3_aa: CASSPHPSGANEQFF; cdr3_nt: TGTGCCAGCAGTCCCCATCCAAGCGGGGCTAATGAGCAGTTCTTC
j_call: TRBJ2-1; clone_size: .; v_call: TRBV4-2; d_call: TRBD2; cdr3_aa: CASSQARGQSGRMSYNEQFF; cdr3_nt: TGTGCCAGCAGCCAAGCCAGAGGCCAGAGCGGGAGGATGTCCTACAATGAGCAGTTCTTC
j_call: TRBJ1-1; clone_size: few; v_call: TRBV7-9; d_call: .; cdr3_aa: CASSLDLKPFF; cdr3_nt: TGTGCCAGCAGCTTAGATCTAAAACCTTTCTTT
j_call: TRBJ2-7; clone_size: .; v_call: TRBV5-4; d_call: .; cdr3_aa: CASSLEVGAQREQYF; cdr3_nt: TGTGCCAGCAGCTTGGAAGTTGGGGCCCAACGGGAGCAGTACTTC
j_call: TRBJ2-7; clone_size: few; v_call: TRBV27; d_call: .; cdr3_aa: CASSPYRDRLFYEQYF; cdr3_nt: TGTGCCAGCAGTCCTTACCGGGACCGACTATTCTACGAGCAGTACTTC
j_call: TRBJ2-7; clone_size: few; v_call: TRBV12-3/TRBV12-4; d_call: TRBD2; cdr3_aa: CASSFVGLGDEQYF; cdr3_nt: TGTGCCAGCAGTTTTGTGGGACTAGGGGACGAGCAGTACTTC
j_call: TRBJ1-5; clone_size: .; v_call: TRBV2; d_call: .; cdr3_aa: CASSDVVPGVAQHF; cdr3_nt: TGTGCCAGCAGTGATGTTGTACCGGGGGTGGCCCAGCATTTT
j_call: TRBJ2-2; clone_size: many; v_call: TRBV29-1; d_call: .; cdr3_aa: CSVLGELFF; cdr3_nt: TGCAGCGTTCTCGGGGAGCTGTTTTTT
j_call: TRBJ2-7; clone_size: .; v_call: TRBV7-9; d_call: .; cdr3_aa: CASSSAPAYEQYF; cdr3_nt: TGTGCCAGCAGCTCCGCCCCGGCCTACGAGCAGTACTTC
j_call: TRBJ2-1; clone_size: .; v_call: TRBV19; d_call: .; cdr3_aa: CASSKLGWNEQFF; cdr3_nt: TGTGCCAGTAGTAAATTGGGTTGGAATGAGCAGTTCTTC
j_call: TRBJ2-7; clone_size: many; v_call: TRBV5-1; d_call: .; cdr3_aa: CASSSSSYEQYF; cdr3_nt: TGCGCCAGCAGCTCAAGCTCCTACGAGCAGTACTTC
j_call: TRBJ1-1; clone_size: .; v_call: TRBV19; d_call: TRBD1; cdr3_aa: CASSSFVDRAGDTEAFF; cdr3_nt: TGTGCCAGTAGTTCATTCGTGGACAGGGCAGGGGACACTGAAGCTTTCTTT
j_call: TRBJ2-1; clone_size: few; v_call: TRBV4-3; d_call: .; cdr3_aa: CASSQEKLAYNEQFF; cdr3_nt: TGCGCCAGCAGCCAAGAAAAACTAGCTTACAATGAGCAGTTCTTC
j_call: TRBJ2-5; clone_size: few; v_call: TRBV20-1; d_call: TRBD2; cdr3_aa: CSVPPGTRGETQYF; cdr3_nt: TGCAGTGTCCCACCCGGGACTAGGGGAGAGACCCAGTACTTC
j_call: TRBJ2-1; clone_size: .; v_call: TRBV19; d_call: .; cdr3_aa: CASSKLSPYYNEQFF; cdr3_nt: TGTGCCAGTAGTAAGCTCTCACCCTATTACAATGAGCAGTTCTTC
j_call: TRBJ1-4; clone_size: .; v_call: TRBV6-5; d_call: .; cdr3_aa: CASSYRLSTAKLLNEKLFF; cdr3_nt: TGTGCCAGCAGTTATAGGTTGAGTACTGCCAAATTGCTGAATGAAAAACTGTTTTTT
j_call: TRBJ2-4; clone_size: few; v_call: TRBV7-2; d_call: .; cdr3_aa: CASENPITAKNIQYF; cdr3_nt: TGTGCCAGCGAGAACCCAATCACTGCCAAAAACATTCAGTACTTC
j_call: TRBJ1-4; clone_size: few; v_call: TRBV5-4; d_call: .; cdr3_aa: CASSPTPATNEKLFF; cdr3_nt: TGTGCCAGCAGCCCAACACCGGCAACTAATGAAAAACTGTTTTTT